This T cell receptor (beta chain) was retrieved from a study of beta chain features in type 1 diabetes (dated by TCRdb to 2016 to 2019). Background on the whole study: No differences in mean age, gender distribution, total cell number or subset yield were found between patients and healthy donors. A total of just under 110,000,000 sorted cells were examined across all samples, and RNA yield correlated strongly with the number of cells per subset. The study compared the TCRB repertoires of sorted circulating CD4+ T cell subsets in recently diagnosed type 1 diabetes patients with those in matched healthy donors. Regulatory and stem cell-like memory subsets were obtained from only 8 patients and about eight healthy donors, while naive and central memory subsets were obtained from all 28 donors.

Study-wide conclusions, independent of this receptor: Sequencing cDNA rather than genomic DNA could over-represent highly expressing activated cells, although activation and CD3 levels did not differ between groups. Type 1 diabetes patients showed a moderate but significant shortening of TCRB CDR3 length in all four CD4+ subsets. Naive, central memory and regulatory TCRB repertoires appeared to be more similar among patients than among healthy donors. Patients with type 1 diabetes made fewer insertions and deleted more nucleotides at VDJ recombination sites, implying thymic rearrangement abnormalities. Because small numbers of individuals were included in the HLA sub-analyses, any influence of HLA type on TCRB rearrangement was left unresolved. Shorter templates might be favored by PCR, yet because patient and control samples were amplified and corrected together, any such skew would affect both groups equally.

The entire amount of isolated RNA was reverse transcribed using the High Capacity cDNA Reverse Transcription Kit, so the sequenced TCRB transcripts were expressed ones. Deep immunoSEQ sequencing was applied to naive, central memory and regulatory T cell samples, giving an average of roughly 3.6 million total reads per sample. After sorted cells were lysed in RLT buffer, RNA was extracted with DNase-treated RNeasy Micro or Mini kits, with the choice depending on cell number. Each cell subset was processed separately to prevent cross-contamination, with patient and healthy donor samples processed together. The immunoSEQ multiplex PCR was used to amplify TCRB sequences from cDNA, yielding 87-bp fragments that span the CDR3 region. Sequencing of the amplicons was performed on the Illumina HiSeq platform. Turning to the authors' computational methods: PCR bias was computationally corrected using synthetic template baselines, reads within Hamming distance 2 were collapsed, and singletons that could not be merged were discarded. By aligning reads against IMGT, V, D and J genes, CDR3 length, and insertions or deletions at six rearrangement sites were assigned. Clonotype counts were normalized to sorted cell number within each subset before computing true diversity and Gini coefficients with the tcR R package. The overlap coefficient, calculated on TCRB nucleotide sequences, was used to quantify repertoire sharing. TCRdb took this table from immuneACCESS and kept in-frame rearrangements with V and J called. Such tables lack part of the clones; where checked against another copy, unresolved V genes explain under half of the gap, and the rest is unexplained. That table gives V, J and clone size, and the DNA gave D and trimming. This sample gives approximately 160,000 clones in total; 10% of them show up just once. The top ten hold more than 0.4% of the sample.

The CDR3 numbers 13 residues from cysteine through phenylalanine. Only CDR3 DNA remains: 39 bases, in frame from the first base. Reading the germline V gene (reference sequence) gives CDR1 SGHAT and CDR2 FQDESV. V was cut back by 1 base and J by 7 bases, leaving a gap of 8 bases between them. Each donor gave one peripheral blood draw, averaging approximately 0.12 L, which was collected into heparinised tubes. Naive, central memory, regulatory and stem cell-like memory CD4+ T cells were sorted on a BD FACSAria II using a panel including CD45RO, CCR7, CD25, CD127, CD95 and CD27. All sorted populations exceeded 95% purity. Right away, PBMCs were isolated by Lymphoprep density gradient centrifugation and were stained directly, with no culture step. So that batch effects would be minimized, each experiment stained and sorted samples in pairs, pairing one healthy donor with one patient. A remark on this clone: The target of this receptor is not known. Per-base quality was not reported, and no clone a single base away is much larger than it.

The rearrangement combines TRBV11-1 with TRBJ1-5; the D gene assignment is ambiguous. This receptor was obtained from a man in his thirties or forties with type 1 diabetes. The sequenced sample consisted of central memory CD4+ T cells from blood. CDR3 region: CASSLDIAQPQHF. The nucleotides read TGTGCCAGCAGCTTAGACATCGCCCAGCCCCAGCATTTT.